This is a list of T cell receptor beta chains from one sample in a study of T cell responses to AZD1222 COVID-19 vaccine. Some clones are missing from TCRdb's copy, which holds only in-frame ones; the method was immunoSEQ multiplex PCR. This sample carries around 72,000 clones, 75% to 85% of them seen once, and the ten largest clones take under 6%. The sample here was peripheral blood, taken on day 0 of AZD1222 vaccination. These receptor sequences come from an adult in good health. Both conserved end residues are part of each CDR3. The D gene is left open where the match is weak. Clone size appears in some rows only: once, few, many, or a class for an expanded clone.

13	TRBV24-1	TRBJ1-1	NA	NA	TGTGCCACCAGTGATCGGGCTCTCTCTGAAGCTTTCTTT	CATSDRALSEAFF
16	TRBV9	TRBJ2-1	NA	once	TGTGCCAGCAGCGTAGGAGGGACTCTTTCCTACAATGAGCAGTTCTTC	CASSVGGTLSYNEQFF
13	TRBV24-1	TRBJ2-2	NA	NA	TGTGCCACCACCCGGACCGCCACCGGGGAGCTGTTTTTT	CATTRTATGELFF
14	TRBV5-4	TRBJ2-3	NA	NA	TGTGCCAGCAGCTTTGAGCCCCGGGCAGATACGCAGTATTTT	CASSFEPRADTQYF
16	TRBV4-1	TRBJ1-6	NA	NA	TGCGCCAGCAGCCAAGGCCCCGCGGGGGCAGAATCACCCCTCCACTTT	CASSQGPAGAESPLHF
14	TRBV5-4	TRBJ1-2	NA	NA	TGTGCCAGCAGTTCCGGGACGGGCCCATCTGGCTACACCTTC	CASSSGTGPSGYTF
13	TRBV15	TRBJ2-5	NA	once	TGTGCCACCTCCGGCCGTGAGCAAGAGACCCAGTACTTC	CATSGREQETQYF
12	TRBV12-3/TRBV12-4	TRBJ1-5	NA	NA	TGTGCCAGCTCCTTAGAGGGTCAGCCCCAGCATTTT	CASSLEGQPQHF
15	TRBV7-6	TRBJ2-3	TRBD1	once	TGTGCCAGCACCCCAGGGACAGATAACACAGATACGCAGTATTTT	CASTPGTDNTDTQYF
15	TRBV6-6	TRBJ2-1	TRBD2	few	TGTGCCAGCAGAATCACACTAGCGGGGTACAATGAGCAGTTCTTC	CASRITLAGYNEQFF
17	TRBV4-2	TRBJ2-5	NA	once	TGTGCCAGCAGCCCGTCGTCCCCCGGGGGCCCCTTGCAGACCCAGTACTTC	CASSPSSPGGPLQTQYF
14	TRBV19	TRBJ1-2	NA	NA	TGTGCCAGTAGTGCCCTGAAGCCAAACTATGGCTACACCTTC	CASSALKPNYGYTF
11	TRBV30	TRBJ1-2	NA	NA	TGTGCCTGGAGTGTAGGGGCAGGCGAAGCCTTC	CAWSVGAGEAF
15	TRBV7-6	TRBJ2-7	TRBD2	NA	TGTGCCAGCAGCTCGGGACTAGCGGCGACCTACGAGCAGTACTTC	CASSSGLAATYEQYF
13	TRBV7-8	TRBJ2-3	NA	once	TGTGCCAGCAGCTCCCAGGGCACAGATACGCAGTATTTT	CASSSQGTDTQYF
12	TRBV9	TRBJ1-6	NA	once	TGTGCCAGCAGGAGACAGGATTCACCCCTCCACTTT	CASRRQDSPLHF
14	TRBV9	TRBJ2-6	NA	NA	TGTGCCAGCAATCCAGGGACCGGGGCCAACGTCCTGACTTTC	CASNPGTGANVLTF
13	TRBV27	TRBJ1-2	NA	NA	TGTGCCAGCAGTTTTGGGGGCGCGAGGGGCTACACCTTC	CASSFGGARGYTF
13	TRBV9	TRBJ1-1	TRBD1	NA	TGTGCCAGCAGCCCCCGACAGGGCCCTGAAGCTTTCTTT	CASSPRQGPEAFF
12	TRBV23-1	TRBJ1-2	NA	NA	TGCGCCAGCAGTCATAACAGATATGGCTACACCTTC	CASSHNRYGYTF
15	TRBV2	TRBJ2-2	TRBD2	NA	TGTGCCAGCAGTGTAAGCGGGGGCGGGACCGGGGAGCTGTTTTTT	CASSVSGGGTGELFF
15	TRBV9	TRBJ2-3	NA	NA	TGTGCCAGCAGCGCCGAGGGGCGAGGTTCAGATACGCAGTATTTT	CASSAEGRGSDTQYF
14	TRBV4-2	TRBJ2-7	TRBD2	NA	TGTGCCAGCAGCCACCCGGGACTAGCGTCCGAGCAGTACTTC	CASSHPGLASEQYF
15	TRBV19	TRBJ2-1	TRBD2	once	TGTGCCAGTACCACTTCCGGGGGGACTCGAAATGAGCAGTTCTTC	CASTTSGGTRNEQFF
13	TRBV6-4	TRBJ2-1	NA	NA	TGTGCCAGCAGTGACTCGCTCGGCAGGGAGCAGTTCTTC	CASSDSLGREQFF
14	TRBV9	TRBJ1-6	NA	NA	TGTGCCAGCAGCGTCGGGGTGGGGAGGTCACCCCTCCACTTT	CASSVGVGRSPLHF
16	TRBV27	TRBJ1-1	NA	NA	TGTGCCAGCAGTTTGCGACCGGGACACAAGAACACTGAAGCTTTCTTT	CASSLRPGHKNTEAFF
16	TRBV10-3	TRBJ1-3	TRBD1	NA	TGTGCCATCAGTGAGTCGGTGGACAGGGGAGGAAACACCATATATTTT	CAISESVDRGGNTIYF
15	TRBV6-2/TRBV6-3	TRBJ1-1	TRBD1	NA	TGTGCCAGCAGTCGCCCGGGACAGGGGAATACTGAAGCTTTCTTT	CASSRPGQGNTEAFF
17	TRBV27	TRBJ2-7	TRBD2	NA	TGTGCCAGCAGTTCCCGGACTAGCGGGCGAAACTCCTACGAGCAGTACTTC	CASSSRTSGRNSYEQYF
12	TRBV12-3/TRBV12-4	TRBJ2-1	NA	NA	TGTGCCAGCAGTCGGTCCCGAAGAGAGCAGTTCTTC	CASSRSRREQFF